One sample yielded the 20 T cell receptor beta chains listed below, sequenced in a study of PD-L1 blockade in urothelial cancer. The data were produced by immunoSEQ multiplex PCR, yet TCRdb's version contains in-frame clones alone and is incomplete. The table has about 41,000 clones, roughly 84% seen once. Stated time point: peripheral blood 6 weeks after treatment start. This material consisted of PBMCs, taken around atezolizumab (anti-PD-L1) treatment. The receptor source for this set is a man aged 70-80 years with urothelial cancer.

The chain links TRBV5-1 to TRBJ2-3; D call uncertain. In germline, CDR1 is SGHRS, CDR2 YFSETQ. V was pared by 7 bases and J by 1 base, with 10 bases between. The CDR3 runs 13 residues. The CDR3 sequence is CASVEVGTDTQYF. The DNA of the CDR3 is TGCGCCAGCGTAGAAGTGGGCACAGATACGCAGTATTTT.

The chain is built from TRBV10-2 and TRBJ2-3; D might be TRBD2 (5 bases). Germline V gene lookup returns CDR1 WSHSY and CDR2 SAAADI. V lost 6 bases, J lost 0 bases, and 19 bases lay in between. The CDR3 spans 17 residues. CDR3 amino acids: CASSGRRRNPSTDTQYF. DNA for the CDR3: TGCGCCAGCAGCGGACGGAGGCGGAACCCTAGCACAGATACGCAGTATTTT.

The rearrangement joins TRBV18 to TRBJ1-1; D is possibly TRBD1 (5 bases). The length of the CDR3 is 15 residues. The V gene lost 4 bases and the J gene lost 4 bases, with 16 bases spanning the gap. CDR1 and CDR2 (germline): KGHSH, LQKENI. CDR3 coding DNA: TGTGCCAGCTCACAGGGAGGAGGGGCGAGCACTGAAGCTTTCTTT. Residues: CASSQGGGASTEAFF.

The chain recombines TRBV5-4 with TRBJ2-7; TRBD2 agrees at 7 bases. CDR1 and CDR2 from the germline V gene are SGHNT and YYREEE (reference sequence). The ends lost 0 bases at V and 3 bases at J; junction bases unmatched: 6. The CDR3 extends over 15 amino acids. This chain's CDR3 is CASSLGLAVIYEQYF. The CDR3 DNA is TGTGCCAGCAGCTTGGGGCTAGCGGTTATCTACGAGCAGTACTTC.

The rearrangement joins TRBV4-2 to TRBJ2-7; 10 nucleotides match TRBD2. The length of the CDR3 is 19 residues. CDR1 and CDR2 from the germline V gene are LGHNA and YNFKEQ. The V segment lost 2 bases and the J segment 3 bases; nucleotides outside the gene matches: 16. The DNA of the CDR3 is TGTGCCAGCAGCCAATCCGTGGCTAGCGGGAGCGATCGGGGCTACGAGCAGTACTTC. Translation: CASSQSVASGSDRGYEQYF.

The V call is TRBV27, the J call TRBJ1-4; 9 bases map to TRBD1. This CDR3 spans 15 amino acids. After removal of 2 bases from V and 9 bases from J, the junction contained 7 bases not matched to a gene. Germline CDR1 reads MNHEY; CDR2 reads SMNVEV (reference sequence). The CDR3 coding sequence is TGTGCCAGCAGTTTAACGGGACAGGGATTTAAAAAACTGTTTTTT. Its translation is CASSLTGQGFKKLFF.

This chain joins TRBV28 and TRBJ2-7; TRBD1 might be the D (7 bases). Trimming removed 5 bases at V and 4 bases at J, with 18 bases between. The CDR3 contains 15 residues. Germline V lookup: CDR1 MDHEN, CDR2 SYDVKM. CDR3 bases: TGTGCCAGCAGTCCACCCCAGGAGGGGGCGTACGAGCAGTACTTC. As protein: CASSPPQEGAYEQYF.

The genes are TRBV11-2 and TRBJ1-2; D may be TRBD1 (5 bases). The V gene lost 1 base and the J gene lost 0 bases, with 12 bases spanning the gap. There are 16 residues in the CDR3. Looked up from germline, CDR1 is SGHAT and CDR2 is FQNNGV. The CDR3 DNA sequence: TGTGCCAGCAGCTTAGCACCGGACACCACTAACTATGGCTACACCTTC. Translation gives CASSLAPDTTNYGYTF.

The chain is built from TRBV18 and TRBJ2-1; a weak D match, TRBD2 (6 bases). Germline lookup yields CDR1 KGHSH and CDR2 LQKENI. V shed 1 base and J shed 8 bases, with 12 bases lying between them. CDR3 length: 14 amino acids. The CDR3 loop reads CASSPLAVLDEQFF. In nucleotides, the CDR3 is TGTGCCAGCTCACCACTAGCGGTGTTAGATGAGCAGTTCTTC.

The chain uses TRBV7-3 and TRBJ2-4, with TRBD2 matching 13 bases. With 5 bases clipped from V and 8 bases from J, the junction kept 3 bases outside the gene matches. Looked up from germline, CDR1 is SGHTA and CDR2 is FQGTGA. The CDR3 extends over 14 amino acids. The CDR3 region has the DNA TGTGCCAGCAGCGCCGGGACTAGCGGGGACATTCAGTACTTC. Translating gives CASSAGTSGDIQYF.

This chain uses TRBV27 with TRBJ2-1, with D perhaps TRBD2 (6 bases). CDR1 and CDR2 (germline): MNHEY, SMNVEV (reference sequence). The V and J ends lost 3 bases and 5 bases respectively, with 23 bases between them. The CDR3 covers 18 residues. This CDR3 reads CASSLVVWRGGKDNEQFF. The CDR3 DNA follows: TGTGCCAGCAGTTTGGTGGTTTGGCGGGGTGGGAAGGACAATGAGCAGTTCTTC.

The chain employs TRBV9 and TRBJ1-3; no clear D gene. CDR1 and CDR2 from the germline V gene are SGDLS and YYNGEE. The CDR3 sequence is 16 residues long. The V gene lost 0 bases and the J gene lost 0 bases, with 10 bases spanning the gap. CDR3 amino acids: CASSVGTPVSGNTIYF. CDR3 nucleotides: TGTGCCAGCAGCGTAGGCACGCCAGTCTCTGGAAACACCATATATTTT. Drawing the rest from reference TRBV9 and TRBJ1-3, the complete variable domain is DSGVTQTPKHLITATGQRVTLRCSPRSGDLSVYWYQQSLDQGLQFLIQYYNGEERAKGNILERFSAQQFPDLHSELNLSSLELGDSALYFCASSVGTPVSGNTIYFGEGSWLTVV.

The chain links TRBV2 to TRBJ2-4; 8 bases align to TRBD2. V dropped 5 bases and J dropped 0; count of bases not matched to a gene: 6. CDR1 and CDR2 from the germline V gene are SNHLY and FYNNEI. This CDR3 contains 16 residues. This CDR3 reads CASSPGGGLAKNIQYF. Written as DNA, the CDR3 is TGTGCCAGCAGTCCCGGCGGGGGGCTAGCCAAAAACATTCAGTACTTC.

The chain has TRBV28 and TRBJ1-5; possible D gene TRBD1, 5 bases. The CDR3 sequence is 14 residues long. From germline, CDR1 is MDHEN and CDR2 SYDVKM. The V gene lost 2 bases and the J gene lost 3 bases, with 8 bases spanning the gap. CDR3 in DNA: TGTGCCAGCAGTTTAGGGGGGACCAATCAGCCCCAGCATTTT. This sequence encodes CASSLGGTNQPQHF.

V usage is TRBV28 and J usage is TRBJ2-5, with D perhaps TRBD1 (6 bases). The V end was cut by 4 bases, the J end by 2 bases, with 8 bases between. The germline gives CDR1 MDHEN, CDR2 SYDVKM. This CDR3 comprises 13 residues. The CDR3 DNA is TGTGCCAGCAGTTCGACAGGACAAGAGACCCAGTACTTC. Translating gives CASSSTGQETQYF.

The chain carries TRBV6-6 and TRBJ2-7, with D perhaps TRBD2 (5 bases). CDR1 is MNHNY and CDR2 is SVGAGI in the germline V gene (reference sequence). The germline V and J ends were trimmed by 7 bases and 2 bases, with 12 bases remaining between them. The CDR3 covers 13 residues. The CDR3 protein is CASTPDGTYEQYF. The CDR3 DNA reads as TGTGCCAGCACCCCGGACGGGACCTACGAGCAGTACTTC.

This clone was picked up one time. This chain links TRBV7-9 with TRBJ1-4; D is undetermined. Germline values: CDR1 SEHNR, CDR2 FQNEAQ (reference sequence). CDR3 length: 14 residues. Trimming removed 5 bases from V and 0 bases from J, with 7 bases in between. The CDR3, as DNA: TGTGCCAGCAGCCGACGGGCAACTAATGAAAAACTGTTTTTT. Translated, it gives CASSRRATNEKLFF.

This chain uses TRBV29-1 with TRBJ2-2; D perhaps matches TRBD1 (7 bases). Between the trimmed V and J ends, which lost 3 bases and 4 bases, there was a span of 9 bases. The CDR3 is made up of 13 amino acids. CDR1 and CDR2 from the germline V gene are SQVTM and ANQGSEA. The CDR3, as DNA: TGCAGCGTTGACCAGGGGGGCACCGGGGAGCTGTTTTTT. It yields the protein CSVDQGGTGELFF.

This clone appeared once. This chain connects TRBV5-1 to TRBJ1-2; 8 bases map to TRBD1. Germline V CDR1 and CDR2: SGHRS, YFSETQ. This CDR3 has 12 residues. V was clipped by 7 bases and J by 8 bases; unmatched bases: 7. The CDR3 bases are TGCGCCAGCCAAGGCAGGGGGCAAGGCTACACCTTC. Translated, it gives CASQGRGQGYTF.

This clone came up a few times. The chain links TRBV2 to TRBJ1-3, with D unresolved. The CDR3 is made up of 15 amino acids. V dropped 8 bases and J dropped 0 bases, with 14 bases sitting between them. Germline V CDR1 and CDR2: SNHLY, FYNNEI. The CDR3 DNA reads as TGTGCCAGCGGAGAAATGCGAAGCTCTGGAAACACCATATATTTT. Its translation: CASGEMRSSGNTIYF.